The 9 T cell receptor beta chains given below trace back to one sample, sequenced in a study of cytomegalovirus exposure and HLA in healthy donors. The primer mix had 60 Vbeta and 13 Jbeta primers. TCRdb's copy holds only in-frame clones and misses some; the assay was immunoSEQ multiplex PCR. The specimen's table records 150,000 to 200,000 clones. The sample consisted of PBMCs. The source of these receptors is a boy between 10 and 17 years old in good health and CMV-seronegative.

This chain links TRBV19 with TRBJ1-3; D is perhaps TRBD1 (6 bases). V dropped 4 bases and J dropped 2 bases, with 12 bases sitting between them. The CDR3 length is 15 residues. Per the germline V gene, CDR1 is LNHDA and CDR2 is SQIVND (reference sequence). CDR3 bases: TGTGCCAGTAGTAGACAGACAGGTCCTGGAAACACCATATATTTT. It translates to CASSRQTGPGNTIYF.

The CDR3 DNA sequence: TGTGCCAGCAGTCTAAGGGACAGAGCCTACGAGCAGTACTTC. This sequence encodes CASSLRDRAYEQYF. This rearrangement joins TRBV7-8 to TRBJ2-7; 7 bases agree with TRBD1. Germline trimming cut 6 bases from V and 2 bases from J; bases unmatched to any gene: 7. The CDR3 spans 14 residues. Germline V gene lookup returns CDR1 SGHVS and CDR2 FQNEAQ. Supplemented by reference TRBV7-8 and TRBJ2-7, the full variable domain reads GAGVSQSPRYKVAKRGQDVALRCDPISGHVSLFWYQQALGQGPEFLTYFQNEAQLDKSGLPSDRFFAERPEGSVSTLKIQRTQQEDSAVYLCASSLRDRAYEQYFGPGTRLTVT.

This chain links TRBV28 with TRBJ2-3; 10 bases match TRBD1. Trimming cost V 7 bases and J 1 base; bases outside gene matches: 17. The CDR3 totals 19 residues. Germline CDR1 reads MDHEN; CDR2 reads SYDVKM. The CDR3 reads CASNPLGTGVLGGTDTQYF. The CDR3 DNA is TGTGCCAGCAATCCCTTAGGGACAGGGGTTTTAGGGGGCACAGATACGCAGTATTTT.

The chain combines TRBV7-9 with TRBJ2-7, with 11 bases fitting TRBD1. This CDR3 spans 16 amino acids. Germline CDR1 reads SEHNR; CDR2 reads FQNEAQ (reference sequence). Trimming removed 3 bases from V and 3 bases from J; junction bases left unmatched: 7. The CDR3 region has the DNA TGTGCCAGCAGCTTGGGGTGGACAGGGGGCAACTACGAGCAGTACTTC. This gives the protein CASSLGWTGGNYEQYF.

V usage is TRBV4-2 and J usage is TRBJ2-3; 7 bases agree with TRBD2. Germline CDR1 LGHNA, CDR2 YNFKEQ. Losses at the gene ends were 4 bases for V and 2 bases for J; bases not matched to a gene: 3. The CDR3 consists of 14 residues. The CDR3 DNA reads as TGTGCCAGCAGCCTGGGGGACTACACAGATACGCAGTATTTT. It yields the protein CASSLGDYTDTQYF.

This chain connects TRBV27 to TRBJ1-2; D not resolved. V gave up 7 bases and J gave up 7 bases, with 19 bases separating them. In germline, CDR1 is MNHEY, CDR2 SMNVEV (reference sequence). The CDR3 runs 14 residues. This CDR3 reads CASTSFPGLGGYTF. DNA for the CDR3: TGTGCCAGCACCTCCTTCCCGGGATTAGGTGGCTACACCTTC.

A word on this clone: This same CDR3 is encoded by further DNA sequences in the sample. The chain employs TRBV18 and TRBJ1-2; TRBD1 matches at 8 bases. V lost 4 bases to trimming and J lost 6 bases; unmatched junction nucleotides: 13. Per germline, CDR1 KGHSH and CDR2 LQKENI. The length of the CDR3 is 16 residues. The CDR3 DNA reads as TGTGCCAGCTCACGTATAGCAGGGGGCTTGTTAGATGGCTACACCTTC. Encoded protein: CASSRIAGGLLDGYTF. The variable domain in full, completed from reference TRBV18 and TRBJ1-2, reads NAGVMQNPRHLVRRRGQEARLRCSPMKGHSHVYWYRQLPEEGLKFMVYLQKENIIDESGMPKERFSAEFPKEGPSILRIQQVVRGDSAAYFCASSRIAGGLLDGYTFGSGTRLTVV.

The chain joins TRBV6-5 to TRBJ1-1, with 7 bases aligning to TRBD1. The germline CDR1 and CDR2 sequences are MNHEY and SVGAGI. The CDR3 is 13 residues long. V was pared by 6 bases and J by 6 bases, with 7 bases of the junction left unmatched. CDR3 residues: CASRSTGPPEAFF. The CDR3 DNA is TGTGCCAGCAGATCGACAGGGCCCCCTGAAGCTTTCTTT.

The chain links TRBV29-1 to TRBJ2-7, with D perhaps matching TRBD1 (5 bases). V lost 3 bases and J lost 2, with 5 bases in between. This CDR3 has 11 amino acids. CDR1 SQVTM and CDR2 ANQGSEA come from the germline V gene. The CDR3 DNA sequence: TGCAGCGTTGAGGGGCCCTACGAGCAGTACTTC. Protein product: CSVEGPYEQYF.